These T cell receptor beta chains were read from a single sample in a study of response to subunit inactivated influenza vaccine. TCRdb ran MiXCR on the RT-PCR reads and lists one entry per CDR3 protein. Of 150,000 or so distinct CDR3 sequences in the sample, roughly a tenth were seen once. The material sequenced was CD8+ T cells sorted from PBMCs, taken 23 to 25 months after vaccination. These receptor sequences come from a man between 50 and 69 years old who received an inactivated influenza vaccine. CDR3s include the opening cysteine and the closing phenylalanine or tryptophan. A D gene is named only where the DNA matches it firmly. A clone size is listed for some rows: how often the clone was seen (once, few, many), or a class if it is expanded.

V,J,D,length,size,CDR3,DNA
TRBV20-1,TRBJ2-1,TRBD2,18,few,CSARDPGLAGPSYNEQFF,TGCAGTGCTAGAGATCCCGGACTAGCGGGACCATCCTACAATGAGCAGTTCTTC
TRBV30,TRBJ2-2,.,13,.,CAGYRENTGELFF,TGTGCCGGCTACAGGGAGAACACCGGGGAGCTGTTTTTT
TRBV6-5,TRBJ2-1,TRBD2,17,.,CASSYPRSASGYNEQFF,TGTGCCAGCAGTTACCCGAGGTCGGCTAGCGGATACAATGAGCAGTTCTTC
TRBV5-1,TRBJ1-1,.,14,few,CASSLTVLNTEAFF,TGCGCCAGCAGCTTGACAGTTCTGAACACTGAAGCTTTCTTT
TRBV24-1,TRBJ2-1,TRBD2,16,many,CATSDFKAGGVNEQFF,TGTGCCACCAGTGATTTTAAAGCGGGAGGGGTCAATGAGCAGTTCTTC
TRBV15,TRBJ1-1,TRBD1,16,few,CATSRTRQGGNTEAFF,TGTGCCACCAGCAGAACCCGACAGGGAGGAAACACTGAAGCTTTCTTT
TRBV5-1,TRBJ1-1,.,14,few,CASSLGGFNTEAFF,TGCGCCAGCAGCTTGGGTGGGTTCAACACTGAAGCTTTCTTT
TRBV29-1,TRBJ2-3,.,12,few,CSVQDSTDTQYF,TGCAGCGTTCAGGACAGCACAGATACGCAGTATTTT
TRBV6-5,TRBJ2-3,.,14,.,CASSYEISTDTQYF,TGTGCCAGCAGTTACGAGATCAGCACAGATACGCAGTATTTT
TRBV5-5,TRBJ2-5,TRBD2,13,few,CASIADGGETQYF,TGTGCCAGCATCGCAGACGGGGGGGAGACCCAGTACTTC
TRBV29-1,TRBJ2-3,.,13,few,CSVAPGRSDTQYF,TGCAGCGTTGCCCCGGGCAGGTCAGATACGCAGTATTTT
TRBV28,TRBJ2-2,.,13,many,CASTQLDTGELFF,TGTGCCAGCACCCAATTGGACACCGGGGAGCTGTTTTTT
TRBV27,TRBJ1-1,TRBD1,14,few,CASRTGTGDTEAFF,TGTGCCAGCAGGACCGGGACAGGGGACACTGAAGCTTTCTTT
TRBV29-1,TRBJ2-3,.,13,many,CSVEDPPEDTQYF,TGCAGCGTTGAAGATCCCCCCGAGGATACGCAGTATTTT
TRBV9,TRBJ2-7,.,14,many,CASSVGALKYEQYF,TGTGCCAGCAGCGTAGGTGCCCTCAAATACGAGCAGTACTTC
TRBV10-3,TRBJ2-1,TRBD2,16,.,CAISEDGTREYNEQFF,TGTGCCATCAGTGAGGATGGGACTAGAGAGTACAATGAGCAGTTCTTC
TRBV11-2,TRBJ1-1,.,15,many,CASSFPAPMNTEAFF,TGTGCCAGCAGCTTTCCCGCACCGATGAACACTGAAGCTTTCTTT
TRBV9,TRBJ1-1,TRBD1,16,.,CASSPWDSIGHTEAFF,TGTGCCAGCAGCCCCTGGGACAGTATTGGGCACACTGAAGCTTTCTTT
TRBV6-1,TRBJ1-6,TRBD1,17,few,CASSPGQGVTYNSPLHF,TGTGCCAGCAGCCCGGGACAGGGGGTAACCTATAATTCACCCCTCCACTTT
TRBV7-2,TRBJ2-3,TRBD2,21,.,CASSLGLAGGPLGVRTDTQYF,TGTGCCAGCAGCTTGGGACTAGCGGGAGGGCCTCTCGGCGTTCGCACAGATACGCAGTATTTT
TRBV6-5,TRBJ2-2,.,14,few,CASSYVLGAGELFF,TGTGCCAGCAGTTACGTCTTGGGGGCCGGGGAGCTGTTTTTT
TRBV12-3/TRBV12-4,TRBJ1-2,.,14,few,CASSSLSDHYGYTF,TGTGCCAGCAGCTCCCTCTCCGATCACTATGGCTACACCTTC
TRBV20-1,TRBJ2-7,.,18,.,CSARDPMGGRAGPYEQYF,TGCAGTGCTAGAGATCCCATGGGGGGCAGGGCAGGTCCCTACGAGCAGTACTTC
TRBV7-9,TRBJ1-2,.,11,few,CASLTRDGYTF,TGTGCCAGCCTAACTAGGGATGGCTACACCTTC
TRBV27,TRBJ1-6,.,13,.,CASRTVDNSPLHF,TGTGCCAGCAGAACAGTAGATAATTCACCCCTCCACTTT
TRBV2,TRBJ1-1,TRBD1,14,.,CASIQGQGNTEAFF,TGTGCCAGCATCCAGGGACAGGGTAATACTGAAGCTTTCTTT
TRBV10-2,TRBJ2-1,.,15,.,CASSEGALGSNEQFF,TGCGCCAGCAGTGAAGGGGCTCTCGGCAGCAATGAGCAGTTCTTC
TRBV20-1,TRBJ2-1,TRBD2,14,.,CSAGLLAGVREQFF,TGCAGTGCGGGTCTACTAGCGGGAGTCCGTGAGCAGTTCTTC
TRBV4-3,TRBJ1-2,TRBD1,15,few,CASSLDGTDGYGYTF,TGCGCCAGCAGCCTAGATGGGACAGACGGCTATGGCTACACCTTC
TRBV11-2,TRBJ2-7,.,13,many,CASSWERLYEQYF,TGTGCCAGCAGCTGGGAACGCCTTTACGAGCAGTACTTC
TRBV6-5,TRBJ2-7,.,14,.,CASSHAGTAYEQYF,TGTGCCAGCAGTCACGCCGGGACTGCCTACGAGCAGTACTTC
TRBV5-1,TRBJ2-7,TRBD1,14,many,CASSFGGQNYEQYF,TGCGCCAGCAGCTTTGGGGGACAGAACTACGAGCAGTACTTC
TRBV27,TRBJ1-2,.,17,few,CASSLFPRRGHRVGYTF,TGTGCCAGCAGTTTATTTCCCCGTAGGGGCCACAGGGTCGGCTACACCTTC
TRBV3-1,TRBJ2-5,.,13,.,CGSSQETEETQYF,TGTGGCAGCAGCCAAGAGACTGAAGAGACCCAGTACTTC
TRBV7-9,TRBJ2-7,.,12,few,CASTQGGYEQYF,TGTGCCAGCACGCAGGGAGGCTACGAGCAGTACTTC
TRBV3-1,TRBJ1-1,.,14,few,CASSQILQDTEAFF,TGTGCCAGCAGCCAAATCCTTCAGGACACTGAAGCTTTCTTT
TRBV20-1,TRBJ1-2,.,14,.,CSARGTASRYGYTF,TGCAGTGCTAGAGGAACAGCGTCCCGGTATGGCTACACCTTC
TRBV7-9,TRBJ2-2,.,11,many,CASSLVGELFF,TGTGCCAGCAGCTTGGTGGGGGAGCTGTTTTTT
TRBV3-1,TRBJ2-1,TRBD2,15,few,CASSHPAGGGNEQFF,TGTGCCAGCAGCCATCCAGCGGGAGGCGGCAATGAGCAGTTCTTC
TRBV28,TRBJ2-7,.,13,.,CASSLFSYAVEYF,TGTGCCAGCAGTTTATTCAGCTATGCAGTGGAGTACTTC
TRBV28,TRBJ1-1,.,15,.,CASSLSTGLNTEAFF,TGTGCCAGCAGTTTAAGTACAGGATTGAACACTGAAGCTTTCTTT
TRBV6-1,TRBJ2-7,TRBD1,16,few,CASSDWKYDRGYEQYF,TGTGCCAGCAGCGACTGGAAATATGACAGGGGCTACGAGCAGTACTTC
TRBV12-3/TRBV12-4,TRBJ1-2,.,14,few,CASSFPGHSYGYTF,TGTGCCAGCAGTTTCCCCGGACACTCCTATGGCTACACCTTC
TRBV6-2/TRBV6-3,TRBJ2-1,TRBD2,15,few,CASNGLGGTYNEQFF,TGTGCCAGCAACGGCCTGGGGGGGACCTACAATGAGCAGTTCTTC
TRBV7-6,TRBJ2-1,TRBD2,15,.,CASSISRLADNEQFF,TGTGCCAGCAGCATTTCGAGACTAGCCGACAATGAGCAGTTCTTC
TRBV28,TRBJ1-3,.,14,.,CASSPTEFGNTIYF,TGTGCCAGCAGTCCAACAGAATTTGGAAACACCATATATTTT
TRBV7-9,TRBJ1-1,.,16,few,CASSLEARFRSTEAFF,TGTGCCAGCAGCTTGGAGGCCCGATTTAGGAGCACTGAAGCTTTCTTT
TRBV10-2,TRBJ2-1,.,13,few,CASSRGDYNEQFF,TGCGCCAGCAGTCGTGGAGATTACAATGAGCAGTTCTTC
TRBV6-1,TRBJ2-3,TRBD1,15,.,CASRLDVSGGQVQYF,TGTGCCAGCAGGCTAGACGTCTCAGGGGGCCAAGTGCAGTATTTT
TRBV6-5,TRBJ2-2,.,17,many,CASSYSIMGVNTGELFF,TGTGCCAGCAGTTACTCGATAATGGGAGTTAACACCGGGGAGCTGTTTTTT
TRBV6-1,TRBJ2-7,.,12,.,CASSPGPRGQYF,TGTGCCAGCAGCCCGGGACCGCGGGGGCAGTACTTC
TRBV30,TRBJ2-7,TRBD1,13,.,CAWSGDSTYEQYF,TGTGCCTGGAGCGGGGACAGTACCTACGAGCAGTACTTC
TRBV7-6,TRBJ2-1,TRBD2,16,.,CASSLSTSGGVNEQFF,TGTGCCAGCAGCTTATCGACTAGCGGGGGGGTGAATGAGCAGTTCTTC
TRBV11-2,TRBJ2-1,TRBD2,15,few,CASSFSGGAGNEQFF,TGTGCCAGCAGCTTTAGCGGGGGGGCGGGAAATGAGCAGTTCTTC
TRBV6-5,TRBJ1-5,.,14,few,CASSSTVSNQPQHF,TGTGCCAGCAGTTCCACGGTCAGCAATCAGCCCCAGCATTTT